What follows describes a single TCR beta chain. The J segment lost 7 bases and the V segment lost 6 bases, leaving 18 bases of the junction unmatched. The germline CDR1 and CDR2 sequences are SEHNR and FQNEAQ (reference sequence). CDR3 length: 17 residues. These data belong to a study of T-cell memory formation after mild COVID-19. TCRdb re-derived calls from the 5' RACE reads in MiXCR, one entry per CDR3 protein. The sample records around 450,000 distinct CDR3 sequences, 20% to 25% being singletons. The source material was PBMCs or a T cell subset sorted from them (not recorded which). J is TRBJ2-1 and V is TRBV7-9, with 7 bases fitting TRBD1. This receptor was taken from an adult woman who had mild COVID-19 (a few samples of this study predate the infection). Cell type and time point are not known. This CDR3 reads CASSEGVDRVDGNEQFF. The CDR3 DNA is TGTGCCAGCAGTGAGGGGGTAGACAGGGTGGACGGTAATGAGCAGTTCTTC.